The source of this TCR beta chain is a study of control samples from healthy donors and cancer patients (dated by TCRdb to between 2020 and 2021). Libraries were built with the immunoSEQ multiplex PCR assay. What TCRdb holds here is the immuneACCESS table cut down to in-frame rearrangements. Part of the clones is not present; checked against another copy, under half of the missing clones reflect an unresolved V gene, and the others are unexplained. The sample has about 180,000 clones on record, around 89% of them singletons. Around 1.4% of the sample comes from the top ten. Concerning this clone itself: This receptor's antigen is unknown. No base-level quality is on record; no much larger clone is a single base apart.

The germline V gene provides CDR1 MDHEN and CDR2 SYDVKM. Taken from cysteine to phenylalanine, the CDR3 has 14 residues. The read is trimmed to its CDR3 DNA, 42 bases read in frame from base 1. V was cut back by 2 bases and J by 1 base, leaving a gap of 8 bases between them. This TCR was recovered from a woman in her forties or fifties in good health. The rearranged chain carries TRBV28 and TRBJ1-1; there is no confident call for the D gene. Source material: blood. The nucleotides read TGTGCCAGCAGTTTAAGGGCGGGGAACACTGAAGCTTTCTTT. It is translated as CASSLRAGNTEAFF.